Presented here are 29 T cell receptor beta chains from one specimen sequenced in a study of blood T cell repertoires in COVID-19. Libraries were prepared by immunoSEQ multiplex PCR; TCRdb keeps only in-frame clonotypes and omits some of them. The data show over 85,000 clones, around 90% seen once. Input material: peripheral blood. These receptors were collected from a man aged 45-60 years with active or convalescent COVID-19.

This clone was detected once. CDR3 sequence: CASSEDRGSGANVLTF. CDR3 sequence (DNA): TGTGCCAGCAGCGAGGACAGGGGGAGTGGGGCCAACGTCCTGACTTTC. The chain employs TRBV7-8 and TRBJ2-6; TRBD1 matches 10 bases. Germline CDR1 is SGHVS and CDR2 is FQNEAQ. The CDR3 spans 16 residues. Trimming cost V 5 bases and J 3 bases; bases outside gene matches: 4.

The CDR3 loop is CASIRQGNQPQHF. DNA for the CDR3: TGTGCCAGCATAAGACAGGGGAACCAGCCCCAGCATTTT. V usage is TRBV28 and J usage is TRBJ1-5; 8 nucleotides line up with TRBD1. Germline loops: CDR1 MDHEN, CDR2 SYDVKM. This CDR3 comprises 13 residues. J lost 7 bases, V lost 7 bases, and 6 bases had no gene match.

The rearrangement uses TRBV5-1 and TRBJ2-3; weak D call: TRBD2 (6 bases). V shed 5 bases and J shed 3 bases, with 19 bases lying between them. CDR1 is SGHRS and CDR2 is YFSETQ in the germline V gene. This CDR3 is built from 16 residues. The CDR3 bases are TGCGCCAGCAGACCCTCTAGCGATCAGGTAACAGATACGCAGTATTTT. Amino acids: CASRPSSDQVTDTQYF.

CDR3 in amino acids: CASSQGQGSTEAFF. Written as DNA, the CDR3 is TGCGCCAGCAGCCAAGGGCAGGGGAGCACTGAAGCTTTCTTT. The chain links TRBV4-1 to TRBJ1-1; TRBD1 is a possible D gene (6 bases). Germline V CDR1 and CDR2: MGHRA, YSYEKL. The CDR3 has 14 residues. V was pared by 1 base and J by 4 bases, with 10 bases between.

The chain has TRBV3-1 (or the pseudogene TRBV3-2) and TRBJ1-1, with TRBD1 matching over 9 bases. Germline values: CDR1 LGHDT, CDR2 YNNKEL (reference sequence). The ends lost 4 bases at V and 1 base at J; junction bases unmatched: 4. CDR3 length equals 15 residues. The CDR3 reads CASSPEDRGNTEAFF. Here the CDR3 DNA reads TGTGCCAGCAGCCCTGAGGACAGGGGGAACACTGAAGCTTTCTTT.

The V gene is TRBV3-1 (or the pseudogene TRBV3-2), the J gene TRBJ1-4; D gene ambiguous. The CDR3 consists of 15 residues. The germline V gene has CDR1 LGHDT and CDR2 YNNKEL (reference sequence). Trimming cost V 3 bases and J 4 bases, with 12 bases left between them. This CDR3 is CASSQSESYNEKLFF. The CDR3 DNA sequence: TGTGCCAGCAGCCAGTCAGAAAGTTATAATGAAAAACTGTTTTTT.

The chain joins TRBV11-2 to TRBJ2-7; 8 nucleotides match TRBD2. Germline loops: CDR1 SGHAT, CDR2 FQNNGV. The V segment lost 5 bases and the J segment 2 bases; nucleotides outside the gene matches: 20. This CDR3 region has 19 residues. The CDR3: CASSRNPGGGAGAAYEQYF. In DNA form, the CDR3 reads TGTGCCAGCAGCCGTAATCCCGGGGGTGGAGCGGGGGCCGCCTACGAGCAGTACTTC.

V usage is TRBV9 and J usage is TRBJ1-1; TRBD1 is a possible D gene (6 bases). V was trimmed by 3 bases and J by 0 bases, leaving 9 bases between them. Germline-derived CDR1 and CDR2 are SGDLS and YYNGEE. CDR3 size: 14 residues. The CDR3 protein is CASSAGVMNTEAFF. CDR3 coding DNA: TGTGCCAGCAGCGCAGGGGTAATGAACACTGAAGCTTTCTTT.

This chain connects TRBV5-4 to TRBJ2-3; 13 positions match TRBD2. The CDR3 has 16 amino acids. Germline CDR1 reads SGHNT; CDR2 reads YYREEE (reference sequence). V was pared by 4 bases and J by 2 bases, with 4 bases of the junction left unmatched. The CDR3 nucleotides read TGTGCCAGCAGCCTGACTAGCGGGGGGCCCACAGATACGCAGTATTTT. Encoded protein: CASSLTSGGPTDTQYF.

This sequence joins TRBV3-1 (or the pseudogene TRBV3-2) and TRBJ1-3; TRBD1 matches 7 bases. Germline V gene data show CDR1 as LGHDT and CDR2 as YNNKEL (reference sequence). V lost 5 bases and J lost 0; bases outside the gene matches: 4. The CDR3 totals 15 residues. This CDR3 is CASSSGQFSGNTIYF. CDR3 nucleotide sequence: TGTGCCAGCAGCTCGGGACAGTTCTCTGGAAACACCATATATTTT.

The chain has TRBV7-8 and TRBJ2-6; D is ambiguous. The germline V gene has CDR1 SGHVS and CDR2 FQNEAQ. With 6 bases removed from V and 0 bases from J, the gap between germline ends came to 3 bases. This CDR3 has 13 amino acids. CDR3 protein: CASSISGANVLTF. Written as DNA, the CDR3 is TGTGCCAGCAGTATCTCTGGGGCCAACGTCCTGACTTTC. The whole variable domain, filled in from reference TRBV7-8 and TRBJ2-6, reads GAGVSQSPRYKVAKRGQDVALRCDPISGHVSLFWYQQALGQGPEFLTYFQNEAQLDKSGLPSDRFFAERPEGSVSTLKIQRTQQEDSAVYLCASSISGANVLTFGAGSRLTVL.

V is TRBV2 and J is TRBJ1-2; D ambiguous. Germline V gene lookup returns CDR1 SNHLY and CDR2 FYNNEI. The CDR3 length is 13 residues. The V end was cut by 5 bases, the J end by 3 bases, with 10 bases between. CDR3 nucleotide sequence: TGTGCCAGCAGTACACAGAAGGACTATGGCTACACCTTC. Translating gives CASSTQKDYGYTF. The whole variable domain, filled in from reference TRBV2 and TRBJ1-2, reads EPEVTQTPSHQVTQMGQEVILRCVPISNHLYFYWYRQILGQKVEFLVSFYNNEISEKSEIFDDQFSVERPDGSNFTLKIRSTKLEDSAMYFCASSTQKDYGYTFGSGTRLTVV.

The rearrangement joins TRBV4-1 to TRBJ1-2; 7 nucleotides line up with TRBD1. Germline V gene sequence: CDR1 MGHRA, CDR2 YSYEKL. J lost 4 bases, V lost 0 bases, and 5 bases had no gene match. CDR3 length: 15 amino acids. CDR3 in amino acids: CASSQDPTGTYGYTF. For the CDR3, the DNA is TGCGCCAGCAGCCAAGATCCGACAGGGACCTATGGCTACACCTTC.

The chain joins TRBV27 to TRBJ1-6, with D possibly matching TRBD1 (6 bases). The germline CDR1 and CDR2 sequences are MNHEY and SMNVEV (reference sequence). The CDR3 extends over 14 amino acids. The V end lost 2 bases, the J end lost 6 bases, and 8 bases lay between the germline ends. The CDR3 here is CASSLMGANSPLHF. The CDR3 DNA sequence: TGTGCCAGCAGTTTAATGGGGGCTAATTCACCCCTCCACTTT.

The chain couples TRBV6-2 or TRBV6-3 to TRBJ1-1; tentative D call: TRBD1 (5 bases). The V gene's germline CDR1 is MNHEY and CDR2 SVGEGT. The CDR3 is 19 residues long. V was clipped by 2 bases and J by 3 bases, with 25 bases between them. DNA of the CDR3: TGTGCCAGCAGTTACAATGGTAAACAGGCGAGATACCGGGACACTGAAGCTTTCTTT. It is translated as CASSYNGKQARYRDTEAFF.

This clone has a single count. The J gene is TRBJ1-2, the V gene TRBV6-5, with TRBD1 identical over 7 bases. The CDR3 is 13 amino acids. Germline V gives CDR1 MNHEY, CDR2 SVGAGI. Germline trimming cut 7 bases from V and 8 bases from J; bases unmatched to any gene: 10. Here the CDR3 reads CASNSPGGQGYTF. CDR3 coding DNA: TGTGCCAGCAACTCGCCAGGGGGTCAAGGCTACACCTTC.

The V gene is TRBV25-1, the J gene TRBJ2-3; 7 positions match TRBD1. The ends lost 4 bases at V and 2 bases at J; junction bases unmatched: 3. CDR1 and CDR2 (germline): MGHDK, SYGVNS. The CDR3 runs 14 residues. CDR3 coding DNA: TGTGCCAGCAGTGTAACAGGGGTCACAGATACGCAGTATTTT. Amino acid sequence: CASSVTGVTDTQYF.

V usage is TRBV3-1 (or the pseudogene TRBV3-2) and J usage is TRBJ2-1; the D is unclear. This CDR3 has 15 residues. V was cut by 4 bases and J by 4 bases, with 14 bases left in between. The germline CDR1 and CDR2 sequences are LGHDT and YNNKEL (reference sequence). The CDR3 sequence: CASSLSEADYNEQFF. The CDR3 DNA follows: TGTGCCAGCAGCCTCTCAGAGGCAGATTACAATGAGCAGTTCTTC.

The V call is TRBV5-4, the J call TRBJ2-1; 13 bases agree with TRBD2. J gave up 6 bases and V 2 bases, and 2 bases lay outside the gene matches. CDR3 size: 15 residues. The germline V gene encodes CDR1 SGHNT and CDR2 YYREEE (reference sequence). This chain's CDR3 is CASSFWTSGGNEQFF. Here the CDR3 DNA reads TGTGCCAGCAGCTTTTGGACTAGCGGGGGCAATGAGCAGTTCTTC.

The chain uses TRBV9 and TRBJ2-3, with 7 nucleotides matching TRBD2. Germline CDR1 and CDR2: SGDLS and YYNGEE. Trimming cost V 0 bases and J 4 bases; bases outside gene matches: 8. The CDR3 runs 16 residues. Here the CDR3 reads CASSVAGGNSADTQYF. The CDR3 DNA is TGTGCCAGCAGCGTAGCCGGGGGGAATAGTGCAGATACGCAGTATTTT.

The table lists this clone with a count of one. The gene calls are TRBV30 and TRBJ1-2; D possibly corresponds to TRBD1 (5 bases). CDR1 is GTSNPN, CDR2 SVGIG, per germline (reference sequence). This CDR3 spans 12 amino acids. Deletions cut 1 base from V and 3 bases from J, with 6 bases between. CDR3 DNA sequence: TGTGCCTGGAGTGGGGGGGACTATGGCTACACCTTC. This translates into CAWSGGDYGYTF.

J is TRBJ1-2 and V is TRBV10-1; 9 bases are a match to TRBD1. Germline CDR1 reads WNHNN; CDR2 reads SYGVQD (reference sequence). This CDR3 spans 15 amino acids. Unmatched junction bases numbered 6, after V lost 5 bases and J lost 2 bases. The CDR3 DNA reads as TGCGCCAGCAGTCCTCAGGGACAGGGAAACTATGGCTACACCTTC. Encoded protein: CASSPQGQGNYGYTF.

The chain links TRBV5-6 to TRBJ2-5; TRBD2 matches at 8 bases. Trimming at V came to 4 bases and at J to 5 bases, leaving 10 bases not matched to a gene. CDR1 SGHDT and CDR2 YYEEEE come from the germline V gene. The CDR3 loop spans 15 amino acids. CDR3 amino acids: CASSGWGLEWETQYF. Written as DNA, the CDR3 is TGTGCCAGCAGCGGGTGGGGACTAGAGTGGGAGACCCAGTACTTC.

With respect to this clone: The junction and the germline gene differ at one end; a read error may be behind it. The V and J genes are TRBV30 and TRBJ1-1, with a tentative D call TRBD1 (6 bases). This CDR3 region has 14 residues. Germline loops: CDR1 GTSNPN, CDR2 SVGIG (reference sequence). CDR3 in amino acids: CAWSFTQGNTEAFF. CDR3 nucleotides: TGTGCCTGGAGTTTTACGCAGGGGAACACTGAGGCTTTCTTT.

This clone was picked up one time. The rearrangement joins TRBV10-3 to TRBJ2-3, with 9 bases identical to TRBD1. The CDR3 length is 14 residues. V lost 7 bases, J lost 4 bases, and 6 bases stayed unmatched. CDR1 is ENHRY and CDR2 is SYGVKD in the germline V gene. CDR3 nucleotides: TGTGCCATCAAGGGGACAGGGATCCCAGATACGCAGTATTTT. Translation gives CAIKGTGIPDTQYF.

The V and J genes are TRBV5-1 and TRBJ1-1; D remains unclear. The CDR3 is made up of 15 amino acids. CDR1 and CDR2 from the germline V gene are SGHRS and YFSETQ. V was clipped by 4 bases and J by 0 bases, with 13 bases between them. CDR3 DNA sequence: TGCGCCAGCAGCCCCTCGACACTTATGAACACTGAAGCTTTCTTT. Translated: CASSPSTLMNTEAFF.

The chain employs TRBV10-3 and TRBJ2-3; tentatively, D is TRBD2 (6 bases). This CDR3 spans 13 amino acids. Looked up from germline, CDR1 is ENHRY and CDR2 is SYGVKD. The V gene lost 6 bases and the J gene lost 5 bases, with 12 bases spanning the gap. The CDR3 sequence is CAIREGSLDTQYF. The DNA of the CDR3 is TGTGCCATCAGGGAGGGGAGTCTAGATACGCAGTATTTT.

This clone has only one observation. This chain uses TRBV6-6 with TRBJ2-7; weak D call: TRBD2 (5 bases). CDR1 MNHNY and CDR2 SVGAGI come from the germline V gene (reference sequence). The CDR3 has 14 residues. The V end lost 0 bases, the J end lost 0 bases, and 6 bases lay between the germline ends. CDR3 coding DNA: TGTGCCAGCAGTTACTCCGGGGACTCCTACGAGCAGTACGTC. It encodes CASSYSGDSYEQYV.

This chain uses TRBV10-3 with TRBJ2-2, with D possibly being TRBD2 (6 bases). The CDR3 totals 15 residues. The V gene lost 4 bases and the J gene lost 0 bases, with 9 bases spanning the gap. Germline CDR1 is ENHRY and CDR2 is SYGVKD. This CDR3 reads CAISGEVANTGELFF. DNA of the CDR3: TGTGCCATCAGTGGGGAGGTCGCGAACACCGGGGAGCTGTTTTTT.